The entry below describes one T cell receptor beta chain. The antigen remains unidentified. CDR1 MGHRA and CDR2 YSYEKL come from the germline V gene. Trimming removed 2 bases from V and 5 bases from J, with 9 bases in between. The CDR3 spans 14 residues. The data belong to a study of cytomegalovirus exposure and HLA in healthy donors. Study background: The approximately 130 validation repertoires and the approximately 700 first-cohort repertoires shared a platform, a later analysis reported. Study-level points and caveats: Within the roughly 120 validation repertoires, first-cohort TCR clusters tended to co-occur, according to a later analysis. Both high specificity and high sensitivity reportedly marked the classifier's diagnosis of cytomegalovirus status.

Separate from the roughly 700-subject first cohort was the approximately 120-subject validation cohort, to which the donors belonged. Profiled with immunoSEQ multiplex PCR; TCRdb holds only in-frame clones, not every one. The sample gives more than 250,000 clones, 86% of which show up once; around 0.84% is in the top ten. The receptor's source is a woman aged 18-30 years in good health and CMV-seronegative. Sequenced: PBMCs. This sequence joins TRBV4-1 and TRBJ2-2, with D tentatively TRBD1 (5 bases). DNA for the CDR3: TGCGCCAGCAGCCAACCAACAGGAACCGGGGAGCTGTTTTTT. Translating gives CASSQPTGTGELFF.